The 21 T cell receptor beta chains below were found in one sample sequenced in a study of blood T cell repertoires in COVID-19 (TCRdb year 2020). Libraries were constructed by the immunoSEQ multiplex PCR assay. TCRdb's version of the immuneACCESS table is confined to in-frame rearrangements and falls short of the full clone set. An unresolved V gene accounts for under half of the shortfall where checked; the remainder is of unknown origin. The sample has over 150,000 clones on record, 87% of them singletons. Roughly 7% of the sample lies in the top ten. Sequenced input: PBMCs or T cells enriched from blood (not recorded which). The receptors shown here come from a woman in her forties or fifties who had recovered from COVID-19.

Only one count was recorded for this clone. The chain has TRBV28 and TRBJ1-4; 9 nucleotides match TRBD1. Germline V gene sequence: CDR1 MDHEN, CDR2 SYDVKM. This CDR3 region has 16 residues. V trimming: 2 bases; J trimming: 4 bases; junction bases outside the gene matches: 5. CDR3 region: CASSLGGQGHNEKLFF. Written as DNA, the CDR3 is TGTGCCAGCAGTTTAGGGGGACAGGGCCATAATGAAAAACTGTTTTTT.

The chain has TRBV5-1 and TRBJ2-3, with 12 bases lining up with TRBD2. The CDR3 runs 15 residues. Germline-derived CDR1 and CDR2 are SGHRS and YFSETQ. With V trimmed by 5 bases and J by 5 bases, 6 bases remained unmatched. CDR3 amino acids: CASRLTSGSRDTQYF. The CDR3 DNA follows: TGCGCCAGCAGATTGACTAGCGGGAGTAGAGATACGCAGTATTTT. Combining the CDR3 with reference TRBV5-1 and TRBJ2-3 gives the whole variable domain KAGVTQTPRYLIKTRGQQVTLSCSPISGHRSVSWYQQTPGQGLQFLFEYFSETQRNKGNFPGRFSGRQFSNSRSEMNVSTLELGDSALYLCASRLTSGSRDTQYFGPGTRLTVL.

The rearrangement uses TRBV5-5 and TRBJ1-2, with a weak D call TRBD1 (5 bases). This CDR3 has 16 amino acids. Between the trimmed V and J ends, which lost 1 base and 4 bases, there was a span of 17 bases. Germline lookup yields CDR1 SGHKS and CDR2 YYEKEE (reference sequence). In DNA form, the CDR3 reads TGTGCCAGCAGCTTGTTTAGGGAGGTGGGGGGCTATGGCTACACCTTC. It codes for CASSLFREVGGYGYTF. Complete variable domain (other parts from reference TRBV5-5 and TRBJ1-2): DAGVTQSPTHLIKTRGQQVTLRCSPISGHKSVSWYQQVLGQGPQFIFQYYEKEERGRGNFPDRFSARQFPNYSSELNVNALLLGDSALYLCASSLFREVGGYGYTFGSGTRLTVV.

This clone was observed a few times. The rearrangement uses TRBV12-5 and TRBJ1-1; the match to TRBD1 covers 9 bases. The junction had 9 bases not matched to a gene; V was cut back by 6 bases and J by 4 bases. CDR3 size: 15 residues. Germline V lookup: CDR1 LGHNT, CDR2 FRNRAP. The DNA for the CDR3 is TGTGCTAGTGGCCGAGGACAGGGGAGGATCACTGAAGCTTTCTTT. Translation gives CASGRGQGRITEAFF.

The gene calls are TRBV7-9 and TRBJ1-2, with 10 bases aligning to TRBD1. The V gene's germline CDR1 is SEHNR and CDR2 FQNEAQ (reference sequence). Unmatched junction bases numbered 10, after V lost 5 bases and J lost 4 bases. The CDR3 totals 16 residues. The CDR3 protein is CASSVSGTGEVYGYTF. The CDR3 DNA is TGTGCCAGCAGCGTCTCCGGGACAGGGGAGGTCTATGGCTACACCTTC.

This chain links TRBV5-4 with TRBJ2-1; 8 positions agree with TRBD2. Germline lookup yields CDR1 SGHNT and CDR2 YYREEE (reference sequence). CDR3 size: 14 residues. Trimming removed 3 bases from V and 4 bases from J; junction bases left unmatched: 3. This CDR3 is CASSSGGLYNEQFF. The CDR3 DNA reads as TGTGCCAGCAGCTCGGGGGGGCTATACAATGAGCAGTTCTTC.

V and J are TRBV18 and TRBJ1-1; 7 bases line up with TRBD1. With 1 base clipped from V and 3 bases from J, the junction kept 11 bases outside the gene matches. The germline V gene encodes CDR1 KGHSH and CDR2 LQKENI. The CDR3 contains 17 residues. CDR3 nucleotide sequence: TGTGCCAGCTCACCACAGAGACAGGGAGAGGGAGACACTGAAGCTTTCTTT. This encodes CASSPQRQGEGDTEAFF.

DNA of the CDR3: TGTGCCAGCAGCCCGAGTTGGGGCCTGGGCTACACCTTC. It is translated as CASSPSWGLGYTF. This chain uses TRBV11-3 with TRBJ1-2; D possibly corresponds to TRBD1 (5 bases). CDR1 and CDR2 from the germline V gene are SGHNT and YENEEA. Trimming took off 5 bases at V and 8 bases at J, with 15 bases between the two ends. CDR3 length: 13 residues. Using reference TRBV11-3 and TRBJ1-2 for the parts outside the CDR3, the full variable domain is EAGVVQSPRYKIIEKKQPVAFWCNPISGHNTLYWYLQNLGQGPELLIRYENEEAVDDSQLPKDRFSAERLKGVDSTLKIQPAELGDSAVYLCASSPSWGLGYTFGSGTRLTVV.

The chain carries TRBV2 and TRBJ1-2; D is undetermined. The CDR3 sequence is 14 residues long. The V end lost 6 bases, the J end lost 1 base, and 12 bases lay between the germline ends. CDR1 and CDR2 from the germline V gene are SNHLY and FYNNEI. CDR3 sequence reads: CASRRPGVNYGYTF. The CDR3 DNA reads TGTGCCAGCAGGAGACCCGGGGTTAACTATGGCTACACCTTC.

By sample fraction, this clone is medium-sized. V usage is TRBV19 and J usage is TRBJ2-1; 7 bases agree with TRBD1. The CDR3 contains 14 residues. The J segment lost 3 bases and the V segment lost 5 bases, leaving 4 bases of the junction unmatched. Per germline, CDR1 LNHDA and CDR2 SQIVND (reference sequence). CDR3: CASSPGTDYNEQFF. CDR3 bases: TGTGCCAGTAGTCCCGGGACAGACTACAATGAGCAGTTCTTC.

The gene calls are TRBV30 and TRBJ2-5; 8 bases agree with TRBD1. The CDR3 sequence is 15 residues long. J was trimmed by 5 bases and V by 0 bases; bases with no gene match: 8. In germline, CDR1 is GTSNPN, CDR2 SVGIG (reference sequence). CDR3 in DNA: TGTGCCTGGAGTGTGGCGGCAGGGGGCCAGGAGACCCAGTACTTC. Encoded protein: CAWSVAAGGQETQYF.

V gene TRBV28 combines with J gene TRBJ2-1; TRBD1 matches 7 bases. Germline V gene data show CDR1 as MDHEN and CDR2 as SYDVKM. Trimming at V came to 8 bases and at J to 2 bases, leaving 6 bases not matched to a gene. The CDR3 has 14 residues. The CDR3 DNA reads as TGTGCCAGCCGAACAGGGGTCGCCTACAATGAGCAGTTCTTC. Its protein is CASRTGVAYNEQFF.

V usage is TRBV14 and J usage is TRBJ1-2, with 9 positions matching TRBD1. In germline, CDR1 is SGHDN, CDR2 FVKESK. This CDR3 is 14 amino acids long. V lost 4 bases and J lost 8; bases outside the gene matches: 8. Written as DNA, the CDR3 is TGTGCCAGCAGCCCTCGACAGGGGGGTCGGGGCTACACCTTC. Its protein is CASSPRQGGRGYTF.

This clone came up once. The chain employs TRBV6-5 and TRBJ2-1, with D tentatively TRBD1 (6 bases). Germline CDR1 is MNHEY and CDR2 is SVGAGI. V lost 5 bases and J lost 0, with 11 bases in between. The CDR3 totals 15 residues. The CDR3 DNA follows: TGTGCCAGCAGTCGGACAGTGAGCTCCTACAATGAGCAGTTCTTC. It is translated as CASSRTVSSYNEQFF.

This chain links TRBV7-6 with TRBJ1-2, with 10 nucleotides matching TRBD1. Per the germline V gene, CDR1 is SGHVS and CDR2 is FNYEAQ. After removal of 5 bases from V and 6 bases from J, the junction contained 12 bases not matched to a gene. This CDR3 has 16 amino acids. Here the CDR3 DNA reads TGTGCCAGCAGCCAATACTCCGACAGGGGGCAGGATGGCTACACCTTC. It specifies CASSQYSDRGQDGYTF.

V gene TRBV27 combines with J gene TRBJ2-7; 7 nucleotides line up with TRBD2. Germline CDR1 is MNHEY and CDR2 is SMNVEV (reference sequence). This CDR3 has 13 residues. V shed 5 bases and J 2 bases; nucleotides not matched to a gene: 3. CDR3 in amino acids: CASSRGRAYEQYF. The CDR3 DNA sequence: TGTGCCAGCAGTCGAGGGAGGGCCTACGAGCAGTACTTC.

The J gene is TRBJ1-1, the V gene TRBV2; D is ambiguous. V lost 4 bases, J lost 4 bases, and 16 bases lay in between. From germline, CDR1 is SNHLY and CDR2 FYNNEI. CDR3 length: 15 amino acids. Here the CDR3 reads CASSVEEGRTTEAFF. The CDR3 DNA reads as TGTGCCAGCAGTGTAGAGGAGGGCAGAACCACTGAAGCTTTCTTT.

This sequence joins TRBV3-1 (or the pseudogene TRBV3-2) and TRBJ2-6, with D hard to call. The V gene lost 0 bases and the J gene lost 0 bases, with 12 bases spanning the gap. Germline V gives CDR1 LGHDT, CDR2 YNNKEL (reference sequence). The CDR3 totals 18 residues. CDR3 nucleotides: TGTGCCAGCAGCCAAGATCCTAGACTCCTCTCTGGGGCCAACGTCCTGACTTTC. Protein: CASSQDPRLLSGANVLTF.

This sequence joins TRBV28 and TRBJ1-2, with D tentatively TRBD1 (5 bases). CDR3 size: 15 residues. V was pared by 10 bases and J by 0 bases, with 18 bases between. Germline lookup yields CDR1 MDHEN and CDR2 SYDVKM. The DNA for the CDR3 is TGTGCCATCGAGTATTCGGGGACTGCTAACTATGGCTACACCTTC. Translated, it gives CAIEYSGTANYGYTF.

This sequence joins TRBV4-1 and TRBJ1-1; 7 bases align to TRBD1. Germline CDR1 and CDR2: MGHRA and YSYEKL. The CDR3 sequence is 15 residues long. V lost 4 bases to trimming and J lost 4 bases; unmatched junction nucleotides: 9. This CDR3 reads CASSPPDRVSTEAFF. As DNA, the CDR3 is TGCGCCAGCAGCCCACCCGACAGGGTGAGCACTGAAGCTTTCTTT.

The rearrangement uses TRBV18 and TRBJ2-7, with D hard to call. Trimming cost V 8 bases and J 5 bases, with 16 bases left between them. Germline-derived CDR1 and CDR2 are KGHSH and LQKENI. The CDR3 consists of 13 residues. CDR3 DNA: TGTGCCAGCGCAACAAGTGTGGTTGACGAGCAGTACTTC. Its translation: CASATSVVDEQYF.